The clone carrying this TCR beta chain occurred many times. Its antigen is still unknown. Relative to the germline gene, one junction end is altered; a read error may explain this. The sample comes from a study of regulatory T cells in long-lasting Graves disease. Specified time point: newly diagnosed GD, antithyroid drugs for less than 3 months. Researchers made the TCR library from RNA that was extracted from PBMCs. HTBI primers from iRepertoire and Arm-PCR of CDR3 regions yielded the TCR beta libraries. TCRdb passed the multiplex PCR reads through MiXCR, listing each CDR3 protein once. The sample has about 400,000 distinct CDR3 sequences; about a sixth are singletons. Study conclusions and caveats: Persistent disease showed a preference for TRBV28, TRBJ1-2 and TRBJ2-5. Lower TCR diversity characterized persistent Graves' patients relative to newly diagnosed patients.

The CDR3 contains 12 residues. Germline V CDR1 and CDR2: SGHRS, YFSETQ. The same data also contributed to another study, on T cells in Graves' hyperthyroidism and ophthalmopathy. That study adds: The majority of expanded thyroid clonotypes above 0.001 also appeared in blood.

This chain joins TRBV5-1 and TRBJ2-3; D is ambiguous. The sample here was peripheral blood mononuclear cells (PBMCs), taken at new diagnosis, from a patient treated with antithyroid drugs. The sequence was obtained from a woman aged 18-29 years with Graves disease. The CDR3 DNA follows: TGTGCCAGCAGCTTGGAAGCGGATACGCAGTATTTT. Protein sequence: CASSLEADTQYF.